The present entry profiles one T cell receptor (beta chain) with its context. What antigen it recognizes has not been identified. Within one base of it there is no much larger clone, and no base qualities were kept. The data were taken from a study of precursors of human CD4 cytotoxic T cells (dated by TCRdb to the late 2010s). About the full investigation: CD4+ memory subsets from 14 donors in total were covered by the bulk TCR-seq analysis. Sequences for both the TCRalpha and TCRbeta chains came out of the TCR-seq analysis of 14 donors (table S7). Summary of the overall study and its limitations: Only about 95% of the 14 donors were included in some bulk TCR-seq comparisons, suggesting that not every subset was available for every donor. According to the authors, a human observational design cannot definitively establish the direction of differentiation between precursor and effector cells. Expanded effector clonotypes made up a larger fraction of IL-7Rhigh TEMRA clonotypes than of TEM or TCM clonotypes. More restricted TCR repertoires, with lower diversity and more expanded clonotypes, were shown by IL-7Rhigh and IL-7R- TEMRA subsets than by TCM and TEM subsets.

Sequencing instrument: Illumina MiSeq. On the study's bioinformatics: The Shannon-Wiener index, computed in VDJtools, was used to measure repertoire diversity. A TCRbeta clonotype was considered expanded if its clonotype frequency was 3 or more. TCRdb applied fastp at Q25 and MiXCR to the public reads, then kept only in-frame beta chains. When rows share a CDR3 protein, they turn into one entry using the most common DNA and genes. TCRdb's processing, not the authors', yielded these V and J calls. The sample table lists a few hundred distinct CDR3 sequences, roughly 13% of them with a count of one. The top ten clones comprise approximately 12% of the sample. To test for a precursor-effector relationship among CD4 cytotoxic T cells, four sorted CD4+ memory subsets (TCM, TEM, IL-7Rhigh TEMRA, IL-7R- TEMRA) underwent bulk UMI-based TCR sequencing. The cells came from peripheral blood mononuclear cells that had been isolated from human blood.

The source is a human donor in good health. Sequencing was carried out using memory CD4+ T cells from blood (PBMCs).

The CDR3 sequence is CASSQAGVETQYF. The nucleotides are TGTGCCAGCAGCCAAGCCGGGGTGGAGACCCAGTACTTC. The chain employs TRBV4-2 and TRBJ2-5; the D segment could be TRBD2, given 5 matching bases. Deletion took 1 base off V and 5 bases off J, with a span of 8 bases between the germline ends. CDR1 and CDR2, per the germline V gene, are LGHNA and YNFKEQ. There are 13 amino acids in the CDR3, from cysteine to phenylalanine inclusive. Of the read, only the CDR3 DNA is kept; its 39 bases are in frame from base 1.